Described below is a single TCR beta chain sequence and its context. These data are taken from a study of blood T cell repertoires in COVID-19. Study overall: The United States, Italy and Spain were the sources of the acute and convalescent COVID-19 samples. Sources were T cells, B-cell-depleted T cells, or PBMCs; the material itself was cDNA or gDNA.

The CDR3 consists of 15 residues. Germline V gene sequence: CDR1 SGDLS, CDR2 YYNGEE. The V end lost 0 bases, the J end lost 2 bases, and 10 bases lay between the germline ends. Authors' methods: Estimates of nucleated cell counts were drawn from the amplification of reference gene primers. TCRdb's copy holds only in-frame clones and misses some; the assay was immunoSEQ multiplex PCR. For V, J and clone size, that table is used; D and trimming come from the DNA. The sample holds under 450,000 clones, about 87% seen once. The chain has TRBV9 and TRBJ2-3; D gene uncertain. This sequence originates from a woman aged 45 to 65 with COVID-19, enrolled during active disease. The sequenced sample consisted of peripheral blood. CDR3 in amino acids: CASSVEYSYTDTQYF. For the CDR3, the DNA is TGTGCCAGCAGCGTAGAATACAGCTACACAGATACGCAGTATTTT.